Sequencing of this T cell receptor beta chain was carried out in a study of blood T cell repertoires in COVID-19. Study-level information: In each case, the material was cDNA or gDNA derived from T cells, B-cell-depleted T cells, or PBMCs.

The CDR3 consists of 15 residues. Unmatched junction bases numbered 5, after V lost 1 base and J lost 5 bases. Germline-derived CDR1 and CDR2 are SEHNR and FQNEAQ (reference sequence). Methods used by the authors: Amplified reference gene primers provided the basis for estimating nucleated cell counts. Method: immunoSEQ multiplex PCR; TCRdb's copy keeps in-frame clones and lacks some. Clonal size and the V and J genes are those of that table, whereas D and trimming came from the DNA. The repertoire includes around 45,000 clones, about 90% of them detected once, and roughly 6% sits in the top ten. The chain carries TRBV7-9 and TRBJ2-5; 9 bases fit TRBD2. This receptor was taken from a man between 65 and 85 years old with active COVID-19. The source material was peripheral blood. The CDR3 region is CASSLGAGGTETQYF. The CDR3 DNA reads as TGTGCCAGCAGCTTAGGAGCGGGGGGTACGGAGACCCAGTACTTC.